Below, one T cell receptor beta chain is given with its context. The sample originates from a study of blood T cell repertoires in COVID-19. The assay was immunoSEQ multiplex PCR, and TCRdb's table has in-frame clones only and misses some. The sample yields approximately 9,600 clones, roughly nine tenths seen once. There are 16 residues in the CDR3. Trimming at V came to 4 bases and at J to 4 bases, leaving 7 bases not matched to a gene. Germline CDR1 and CDR2: MNHNY and SVGAGI (reference sequence). This sequence was found in a human donor in a cohort sampled during active COVID-19. Sequenced input: peripheral blood. V usage is TRBV6-6 and J usage is TRBJ2-1; 10 bases are shared with TRBD2. CDR3 in DNA: TGTGCCAGCAGTTCGAAAATAGCGGGGGGTTACAATGAGCAGTTCTTC. This gives the protein CASSSKIAGGYNEQFF.